These 22 T cell receptor beta chains were all obtained from the same sample, sequenced in a study of blood T cell repertoires in COVID-19. The protocol was immunoSEQ multiplex PCR, while the TCRdb copy is restricted to in-frame clones and leaves out a portion. The sample shows about 210,000 clones, around 86% of them seen only once. Material: peripheral blood. These receptors were taken from a man aged 60 to 75 with acute or convalescent COVID-19.

The genes are TRBV29-1 and TRBJ2-7, with D perhaps matching TRBD2 (5 bases). Germline assignment: CDR1 SQVTM and CDR2 ANQGSEA. This CDR3 contains 15 residues. V shed 1 base and J shed 4 bases, with 17 bases lying between them. This CDR3 is CSVEGRGSVGYEQYF. CDR3 coding DNA: TGCAGCGTTGAAGGCCGAGGGAGCGTGGGTTACGAGCAGTACTTC.

This clone has just a few counts. This chain joins TRBV11-3 and TRBJ2-1; 7 bases are a match to TRBD1. The CDR3 sequence is 15 residues long. Germline V gene sequence: CDR1 SGHNT, CDR2 YENEEA. Trimming cost V 5 bases and J 3 bases; bases outside gene matches: 7. For the CDR3, the DNA is TGTGCCAGCAGCCTCCAGACAGGGCTCTACAATGAGCAGTTCTTC. Translation gives CASSLQTGLYNEQFF.

The chain joins TRBV13 to TRBJ1-6, with 10 bases aligning to TRBD1. Trimming removed 1 base from V and 10 bases from J; junction bases left unmatched: 22. The CDR3 contains 21 residues. Germline lookup yields CDR1 PRHDT and CDR2 FYEKMQ (reference sequence). The CDR3 DNA is TGTGCCAGCAGCTTAGTACCGACGGGACAGGGGTTAATGGGTAGGACGTCACCCCTCCACTTT. Amino acids: CASSLVPTGQGLMGRTSPLHF.

The chain uses TRBV5-8 and TRBJ1-1; weak D call: TRBD1 (5 bases). V lost 0 bases, J lost 4 bases, and 10 bases lay in between. From germline, CDR1 is SGHTS and CDR2 YDEGEE. The CDR3 covers 14 residues. CDR3 protein: CASSLAPGLTEAFF. CDR3 bases: TGTGCCAGCAGCTTGGCCCCGGGACTCACTGAAGCTTTCTTT.

J is TRBJ2-1 and V is TRBV13; 11 positions agree with TRBD2. The CDR3 has 17 amino acids. Germline CDR1 reads PRHDT; CDR2 reads FYEKMQ (reference sequence). The trim removed 5 bases at V and 10 bases at J, leaving 16 bases unmatched. The CDR3 region is CASSATSGTSGLGEQFF. The CDR3, as DNA: TGTGCCAGCAGCGCCACATCCGGGACTAGCGGTTTGGGGGAGCAGTTCTTC.

This CDR3 is CASSLTGGPDTQYF. The CDR3 nucleotides are TGTGCCAGCAGCTTAACAGGGGGACCAGATACGCAGTATTTT. The chain uses TRBV7-3 and TRBJ2-3; D is possibly TRBD1 (6 bases). Germline lookup yields CDR1 SGHTA and CDR2 FQGTGA. With 0 bases removed from V and 4 bases from J, the gap between germline ends came to 8 bases. The CDR3 covers 14 residues.

The chain combines TRBV11-2 with TRBJ2-1; D uncertain. Germline CDR1 SGHAT, CDR2 FQNNGV. The CDR3 length is 13 residues. V was pared by 9 bases and J by 0 bases, with 9 bases between. The CDR3, as DNA: TGTGCCAGTAAAACCTACTCCTACAATGAGCAGTTCTTC. Protein product: CASKTYSYNEQFF.

The J gene is TRBJ2-5, the V gene TRBV30; 7 positions agree with TRBD2. The J segment lost 5 bases and the V segment lost 3 bases, leaving 6 bases of the junction unmatched. Germline V CDR1 and CDR2: GTSNPN, SVGIG (reference sequence). The CDR3 has 13 amino acids. The CDR3 region has the DNA TGTGCCTGGAGCGGACTAGGGGTGGAGACCCAGTACTTC. Translation: CAWSGLGVETQYF.

The chain has TRBV9 and TRBJ2-2; 14 bases are shared with TRBD2. Trimming took 1 base from V and 5 from J; bases not matched to a gene: 13. The length of the CDR3 is 20 residues. The germline V gene has CDR1 SGDLS and CDR2 YYNGEE. CDR3 region: CASSVRGLAGASSGTGELFF. Here the CDR3 DNA reads TGTGCCAGCAGCGTACGGGGACTAGCGGGGGCTTCCAGCGGGACCGGGGAGCTGTTTTTT.

The V gene is TRBV3-1 (or the pseudogene TRBV3-2), the J gene TRBJ2-1, with TRBD1 matching over 8 bases. CDR1 LGHDT and CDR2 YNNKEL come from the germline V gene (reference sequence). V trimming: 5 bases; J trimming: 4 bases; junction bases outside the gene matches: 4. CDR3 length: 14 amino acids. The DNA for the CDR3 is TGTGCCAGCAGCTCGGACAGGGCATACAATGAGCAGTTCTTC. Its translation: CASSSDRAYNEQFF.

This chain connects TRBV28 to TRBJ1-3; tentative D call: TRBD1 (5 bases). Germline-derived CDR1 and CDR2 are MDHEN and SYDVKM. Trimming stripped 5 bases from V and 0 bases from J, with 11 bases between. The CDR3 contains 15 residues. The chain's CDR3 is CASSPPTGSGNTIYF. The DNA of the CDR3 is TGTGCCAGCAGTCCCCCTACAGGCTCTGGAAACACCATATATTTT.

This clone was seen just once. This chain links TRBV6-2 or TRBV6-3 with TRBJ2-5; 12 bases are shared with TRBD2. Trimming at V came to 2 bases and at J to 4 bases, leaving 5 bases not matched to a gene. This CDR3 is built from 16 residues. Germline CDR1 MNHEY, CDR2 SVGEGT. CDR3 region: CASSYAGLAGLETQYF. The CDR3 nucleotides are TGTGCCAGCAGTTACGCGGGACTAGCGGGCCTAGAGACCCAGTACTTC.

DNA of the CDR3: TGTGCCAGTAGTATAGAAGAGACAGGGTACAATGAGCAGTTCTTC. It encodes CASSIEETGYNEQFF. V and J are TRBV19 and TRBJ2-1; the match to TRBD1 covers 7 bases. Looked up from germline, CDR1 is LNHDA and CDR2 is SQIVND (reference sequence). CDR3 size: 15 residues. The V segment lost 0 bases and the J segment 4 bases; nucleotides outside the gene matches: 3.

The V gene is TRBV27, the J gene TRBJ2-6; D is ambiguous. Germline CDR1 reads MNHEY; CDR2 reads SMNVEV (reference sequence). Trimming shortened V by 3 bases and J by 0 bases, and 6 bases separated the two germline ends. CDR3 length: 15 amino acids. CDR3 DNA: TGTGCCAGCAGTTTTTTAGACTCTGGGGCCAACGTCCTGACTTTC. It translates to CASSFLDSGANVLTF. The full variable domain, its missing parts supplied by reference TRBV27 and TRBJ2-6, is EAQVTQNPRYLITVTGKKLTVTCSQNMNHEYMSWYRQDPGLGLRQIYYSMNVEVTDKGDVPEGYKVSRKEKRNFPLILESPSPNQTSLYFCASSFLDSGANVLTFGAGSRLTVL.

V is TRBV18 and J is TRBJ1-3; 7 bases align to TRBD1. The CDR3 sequence is 15 residues long. Trimming at V came to 6 bases and at J to 0 bases, leaving 5 bases not matched to a gene. Germline loops: CDR1 KGHSH, CDR2 LQKENI. CDR3 nucleotide sequence: TGTGCCAGCTCTTCGGGACAGATCTCTGGAAACACCATATATTTT. Encoded protein: CASSSGQISGNTIYF.

The CDR3 sequence: CASSNGQGVSYNSPLHF. CDR3 coding DNA: TGTGCCAGCAGTAACGGACAGGGGGTCTCCTATAATTCACCCCTCCACTTT. This rearrangement joins TRBV2 to TRBJ1-6, with 10 bases aligning to TRBD1. Germline values: CDR1 SNHLY, CDR2 FYNNEI. The J segment lost 0 bases and the V segment lost 5 bases, leaving 4 bases of the junction unmatched. This CDR3 contains 17 residues.

This clone was seen once. The chain employs TRBV6-1 and TRBJ2-6; D is possibly TRBD2 (5 bases). V was trimmed by 6 bases and J by 2 bases, leaving 11 bases between them. Germline V gene lookup returns CDR1 MNHNS and CDR2 SASEGT. The CDR3 spans 15 residues. This CDR3 reads CASRREAAGANVLTF. The CDR3 DNA reads TGTGCCAGCAGGAGGGAAGCAGCTGGGGCCAACGTCCTGACTTTC.

V usage is TRBV24-1 and J usage is TRBJ2-5; D is unresolved. Trimming cost V 9 bases and J 1 base, with 8 bases left between them. This CDR3 has 12 residues. Per the germline V gene, CDR1 is KGHDR and CDR2 is SFDVKD. CDR3 bases: TGTGCCACCGACTGGATCCAAGAGACCCAGTACTTC. As protein: CATDWIQETQYF.

CDR3 sequence reads: CASSFQGGEQFF. In DNA, the CDR3 is TGTGCCAGCAGTTTCCAGGGGGGTGAGCAGTTCTTC. The chain recombines TRBV6-5 with TRBJ2-1; a weak D match, TRBD1 (7 bases). CDR3 size: 12 residues. Trimming removed 4 bases at V and 9 bases at J, with 10 bases between. Germline V gene lookup returns CDR1 MNHEY and CDR2 SVGAGI.

The V gene is TRBV7-9, the J gene TRBJ2-5; 7 bases map to TRBD1. Germline CDR1 SEHNR, CDR2 FQNEAQ (reference sequence). This CDR3 has 13 amino acids. After removal of 7 bases from V and 4 bases from J, the junction contained 6 bases not matched to a gene. The CDR3 is CASTPDRAETQYF. The CDR3 DNA reads TGTGCCAGCACCCCAGACAGGGCAGAGACCCAGTACTTC.

This clone was counted a few times. The chain links TRBV6-5 to TRBJ1-5; TRBD1 is a possible D gene (5 bases). The CDR3 covers 14 residues. Trimming removed 7 bases at V and 1 base at J, with 11 bases between. In germline, CDR1 is MNHEY, CDR2 SVGAGI. The CDR3 DNA reads as TGTGCCAGCAACCAGGGACTGAGCAATCAGCCCCAGCATTTT. This encodes CASNQGLSNQPQHF.

As DNA, the CDR3 is TGTGCCAGCAGTGTAGGGGGGGTCTCTGAAGCTTTCTTT. It translates to CASSVGGVSEAFF. The V call is TRBV28, the J call TRBJ1-1; the D gene is possibly TRBD1 (6 bases). The germline CDR1 and CDR2 sequences are MDHEN and SYDVKM. V lost 5 bases and J 6 bases, leaving 13 bases between the germline ends. The CDR3 has 13 amino acids. Combining the CDR3 with reference TRBV28 and TRBJ1-1 gives the whole variable domain DVKVTQSSRYLVKRTGEKVFLECVQDMDHENMFWYRQDPGLGLRLIYFSYDVKMKEKGDIPEGYSVSREKKERFSLILESASTNQTSMYLCASSVGGVSEAFFGQGTRLTVV.